This T cell receptor (beta chain) was recorded in a study of blood T cell repertoires in COVID-19. There are 14 residues in the CDR3. Germline CDR1 is MNHEY and CDR2 is SVGEGT. V dropped 7 bases and J dropped 6 bases, with 16 bases sitting between them. The assay was immunoSEQ multiplex PCR, and TCRdb's table has in-frame clones only and misses some. This sample has a few hundred thousand clones, with 87% found just once. Sequencing was done on a sample of PBMCs or T cells enriched from blood (not recorded which). The chain recombines TRBV6-2 or TRBV6-3 with TRBJ1-5; D is unclear. The sequence came from a woman aged 35 to 49 who had recovered from COVID-19. The CDR3 is CASTPSGEIQPQHF. For the CDR3, the DNA is TGTGCCAGCACCCCCTCCGGGGAGATTCAGCCCCAGCATTTT.